This TCR beta chain was identified in a study of regulatory T cells in long-lasting Graves disease listed by TCRdb under 2021. For the wider study: Persistent Graves' disease was defined as antithyroid drug treatment for over 5 years with persistently positive TSH receptor autoantibodies. Patients with persistent Graves' disease were compared with patients with newly diagnosed Graves' disease using TCR sequencing and RNA sequencing of peripheral blood. The study was registered as a clinical trial and conducted in China. A total of around 35 samples underwent TCR sequencing, from roughly 13 patients with persistent Graves' disease and some 20 patients with newly diagnosed Graves' disease. On average, persistent Graves' disease patients in the clinical cohort had been on antithyroid drugs for about 10 years.

Taken with the paper, the label for time point translates to: persistent/refractory GD, antithyroid drugs over 5 years with positive TRAb. RNA was extracted from PBMCs in TRIzol for both TCR sequencing and RNA sequencing. The diagnosis of Graves' disease was made according to American Thyroid Association guidelines. Patients were recruited from an endocrinology department in Xi'an, China. Each patient gave about 8.1 milliliters of peripheral blood, collected in an EDTA anticoagulant tube. Ficoll Paque Plus density gradient separation was used to isolate PBMCs, and no further T cell sorting was done. An Agilent 2100 Bioanalyzer and agarose gel were used to check RNA quality, while a NanoDrop 2000 measured RNA concentration. The full study reports these points: Persistent patients shared more public clonotypes among themselves (2,741) than newly diagnosed patients did (about 900). Sequencing and analysis were restricted to the TCR beta chain. Only peripheral blood was studied, because thyroid tissue, the primary lesion, was inaccessible. As a limitation, the authors acknowledged that the small sample size may reduce accuracy. Persistent Graves' disease patients showed lower TCR Shannon entropy and fewer highly expanded clones than newly diagnosed patients, suggesting clonal expansion. TRBV28, TRBJ1-2 and TRBJ2-5 were preferentially used in persistent disease, while TRBV20-1 and TRBJ2-1 were favored in newly diagnosed disease.

The sample holds a few counts of this clonotype. Its cognate antigen has yet to be identified. Per-nucleotide qualities are absent, and no much larger clonotype sits a single base away. Libraries were built with multiplex PCR. The reads were generated on an Illumina HiSeq 4000. To build TCR beta libraries, CDR3 regions were amplified by Arm-PCR using iRepertoire HTBI primers. Gel purification was performed on PCR products prior to sequencing. Under the source paper's analysis protocol: Gene usage analysis of CDR3 amino acid clonotypes relied on the approximately 62 TRBV and about 15 TRBJ segments identified across samples. COPE and FqMerger were used to merge the filtered high-quality paired reads into contigs. BLAST was used to align contigs to IMGT TRBV, TRBD and TRBJ reference genes, and CDR3 was defined according to IMGT. Clonotypes above 0.1% frequency were classified as highly expanded clones. Shannon entropy served as the measure of repertoire diversity, while the Gini coefficient captured V-J evenness. A clonotype was considered public if more than one individual shared it. TCRdb took the public reads, trimmed them with fastp at Q25, ran MiXCR for clone calling and kept in-frame beta chains. Here each entry gathers all rows of one CDR3 protein and keeps the most common genes and DNA. Here the V and J calls rest on TCRdb's processing, not on the authors' analysis. The sample table lists around 400,000 distinct CDR3 sequences, roughly 24% of them with a count of one. The top ten constitute 25% to 35% of the sample.

CDR1 is given as MDHEN and CDR2 as SYDVKM, both from the germline V gene. Cut back by 5 bases and 4 bases, the V and J ends lie 13 bases apart. The cysteine opens and the phenylalanine closes a CDR3 of 14 amino acids. The only DNA kept is the CDR3, 42 bases in frame from the first base. The rearrangement combines TRBV28 with TRBJ2-3; TRBD1 is perhaps the D gene, given 6 matching bases. The receptor was isolated from a woman in her thirties or forties with Graves disease. Donor details come from another sample of the same person, matched by shared clones. The sample was peripheral blood mononuclear cells (PBMCs), taken when the disease was refractory, from a patient treated with antithyroid drugs. The nucleotide sequence is given as TGTGCCAGCAGTCCGGGACAACCGGCAGATACGCAGTATTTT. It codes for CASSPGQPADTQYF.